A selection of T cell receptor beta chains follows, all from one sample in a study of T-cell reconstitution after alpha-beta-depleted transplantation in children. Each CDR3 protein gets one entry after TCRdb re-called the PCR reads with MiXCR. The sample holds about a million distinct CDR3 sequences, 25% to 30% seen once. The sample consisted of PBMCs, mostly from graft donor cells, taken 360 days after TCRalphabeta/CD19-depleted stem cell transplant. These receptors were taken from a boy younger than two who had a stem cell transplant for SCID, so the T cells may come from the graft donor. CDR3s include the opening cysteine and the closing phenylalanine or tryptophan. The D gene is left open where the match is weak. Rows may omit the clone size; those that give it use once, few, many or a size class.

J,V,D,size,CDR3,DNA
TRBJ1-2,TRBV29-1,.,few,CSVKQGSYGYTF,TGCAGCGTTAAACAGGGTTCCTATGGCTACACCTTC
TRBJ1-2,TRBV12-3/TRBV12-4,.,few,CASSFILPNYGYTF,TGTGCCAGCAGTTTTATATTGCCTAACTATGGCTACACCTTC
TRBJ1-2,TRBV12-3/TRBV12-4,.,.,CASSLSTPSYGYTF,TGTGCCAGCAGTTTGAGCACCCCCTCCTATGGCTACACCTTC
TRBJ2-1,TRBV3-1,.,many,CASAGYNEQFF,TGTGCCAGCGCGGGGTACAATGAGCAGTTCTTC
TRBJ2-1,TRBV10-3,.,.,CAISPDSKIYNEQFF,TGTGCCATCAGTCCTGACAGCAAAATTTACAATGAGCAGTTCTTC
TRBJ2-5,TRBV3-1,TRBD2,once,CASSPGTTVQETQYF,TGTGCCAGCAGCCCCGGGACTACCGTACAAGAGACCCAGTACTTC
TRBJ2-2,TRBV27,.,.,CASWGGGELFF,TGTGCCAGTTGGGGTGGGGGGGAGCTGTTTTTT
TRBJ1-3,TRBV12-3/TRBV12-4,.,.,CASRSTGNSGNTIYF,TGTGCCAGCAGGTCGACGGGAAACTCTGGAAACACCATATATTTT
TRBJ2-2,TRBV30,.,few,CACSRLNTGELFF,TGTGCCTGCTCCCGACTAAACACCGGGGAGCTGTTTTTT
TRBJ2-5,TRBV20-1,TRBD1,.,CSATDRDRIRQETQYF,TGCAGTGCTACCGACCGGGACAGGATCCGCCAAGAGACCCAGTACTTC
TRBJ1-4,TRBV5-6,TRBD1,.,CASSSPDRVNEKLFF,TGTGCCAGCAGCTCTCCCGACAGGGTGAATGAAAAACTGTTTTTT
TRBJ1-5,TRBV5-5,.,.,CASSCGQIDSNQPQHF,TGTGCCAGCAGCTGCGGACAGATCGATAGCAATCAGCCCCAGCATTTT
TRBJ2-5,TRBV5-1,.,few,CASSKSFGRGEETQYF,TGCGCCAGCAGCAAAAGTTTTGGCAGGGGGGAAGAGACCCAGTACTTC
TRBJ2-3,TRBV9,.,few,CASSVAIYSDTQYF,TGTGCCAGCAGCGTAGCAATCTATTCCGATACGCAGTATTTT
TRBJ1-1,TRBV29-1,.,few,CSVEDSGQNTEAFF,TGCAGCGTTGAAGATTCGGGACAGAACACTGAAGCTTTCTTT
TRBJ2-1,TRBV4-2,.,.,CASSQAAWDEQFF,TGTGCCAGCAGCCAAGCGGCGTGGGATGAGCAGTTCTTC
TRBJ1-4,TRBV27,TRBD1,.,CASRLTGAQEKLFF,TGTGCCAGCAGGTTAACAGGGGCGCAGGAGAAACTGTTTTTT
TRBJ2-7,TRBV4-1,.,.,CASSSPGGSNYEQYF,TGCGCCAGCAGCTCCCCGGGGGGCAGTAACTACGAGCAGTACTTC
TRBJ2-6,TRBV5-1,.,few,CASSFGDGFSGANVLTF,TGCGCCAGCAGCTTCGGAGACGGATTCTCTGGGGCCAACGTCCTGACTTTC
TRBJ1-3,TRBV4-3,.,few,CASSPRRVARNTIYF,TGCGCCAGCAGCCCCCGAAGGGTGGCGAGAAACACCATATATTTT
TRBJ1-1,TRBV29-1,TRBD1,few,CSVTGAATEAFF,TGCAGCGTGACAGGGGCCGCAACTGAAGCTTTCTTT
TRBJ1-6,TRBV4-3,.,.,CASSQERVFSSPLHF,TGCGCCAGCAGCCAAGAAAGGGTGTTCAGTTCACCCCTCCACTTT
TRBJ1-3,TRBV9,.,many,CASSVAPSGMGNTIYF,TGTGCCAGCAGCGTAGCCCCTTCAGGGATGGGAAACACCATATATTTT
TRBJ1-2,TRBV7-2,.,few,CASSPRDDRIVGYTF,TGTGCCAGCAGCCCAAGAGATGACAGGATAGTCGGCTACACCTTC